This T cell receptor (beta chain) was obtained from a study of blood T cell repertoires in COVID-19. Overall study context: The United States, Italy and Spain were the sources of the acute and convalescent COVID-19 samples. PBMCs, B-cell-depleted T cells, or T cells were the source of the cDNA or gDNA that made up the material.

As handled by the study authors: It was from reference gene primer amplification that nucleated cell counts were estimated. Data came from immunoSEQ multiplex PCR; TCRdb stores just in-frame clones and leaves some out. Clone size and V and J calls were adopted from that table, with D and trimming inferred from the DNA. The sample includes 150,000 to 200,000 clones, over 85% of them seen just once. V was pared by 6 bases and J by 7 bases, with 12 bases between. The CDR3 length is 12 residues. The germline V gene encodes CDR1 LGHNT and CDR2 FRNRAP. The sequenced sample consisted of peripheral blood. This TCR was sampled from a woman aged 50 to 65 with acute or convalescent COVID-19. This chain uses TRBV12-5 with TRBJ2-5; D might be TRBD2 (5 bases). The CDR3 loop reads CASGQVGGTQYF. In nucleotides, the CDR3 is TGTGCTAGTGGCCAGGTCGGAGGGACCCAGTACTTC.